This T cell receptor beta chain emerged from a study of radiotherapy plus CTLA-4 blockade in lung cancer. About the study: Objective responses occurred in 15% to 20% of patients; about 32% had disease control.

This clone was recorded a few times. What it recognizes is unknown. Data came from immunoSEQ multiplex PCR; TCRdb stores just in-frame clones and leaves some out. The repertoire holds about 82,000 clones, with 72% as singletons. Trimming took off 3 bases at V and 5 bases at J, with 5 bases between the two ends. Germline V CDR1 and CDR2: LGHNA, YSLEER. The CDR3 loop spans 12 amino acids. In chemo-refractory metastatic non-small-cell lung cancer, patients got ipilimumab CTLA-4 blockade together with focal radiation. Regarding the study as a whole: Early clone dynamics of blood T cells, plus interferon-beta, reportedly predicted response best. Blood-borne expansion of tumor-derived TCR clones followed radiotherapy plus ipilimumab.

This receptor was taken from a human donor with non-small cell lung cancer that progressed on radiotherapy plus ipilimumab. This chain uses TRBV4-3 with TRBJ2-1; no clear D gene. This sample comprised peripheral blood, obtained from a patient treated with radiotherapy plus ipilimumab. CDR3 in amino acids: CASSQMDNEQFF. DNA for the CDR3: TGCGCCAGCAGCCAGATGGACAATGAGCAGTTCTTC.